Each of the 32 T cell receptor beta chains below was sequenced from the same sample in a study of shared clonotypes between healthy human individuals. Clones were read by immunoSEQ multiplex PCR, and TCRdb kept only the in-frame ones, dropping some. The profile shows about 2.2 million clones, around 93% of them singletons. CD45RO negativity and positive selection for CCR7 defined naive CD8 cells, a population that excluded terminally differentiated effector memory CD45RA+ cells. What was sequenced was naive CD8+ T cells from PBMCs. The receptors stem from a man aged 18 to 30 in good health. Some clones in this sample may be carry-over from other donors' samples.

With regard to this clone: The same CDR3 also results from other DNA sequences found in this sample. The chain couples TRBV5-6 to TRBJ2-5; D gene ambiguous. CDR3 size: 12 residues. Trimming removed 0 bases from V and 5 bases from J, with 5 bases in between. CDR1 is SGHDT, CDR2 YYEEEE, per germline. The CDR3, as DNA: TGTGCCAGCAGCTTGGGTTTGGAGACCCAGTACTTC. This sequence encodes CASSLGLETQYF.

The chain carries TRBV27 and TRBJ2-3; TRBD2 matches at 7 bases. V dropped 5 bases and J dropped 3; count of bases not matched to a gene: 8. CDR3 length equals 15 residues. In germline, CDR1 is MNHEY, CDR2 SMNVEV (reference sequence). CDR3 sequence: CASSPRTRGTDTQYF. In DNA form, the CDR3 reads TGTGCCAGCAGTCCCAGGACTAGGGGAACAGATACGCAGTATTTT.

J is TRBJ1-3 and V is TRBV2; D gene ambiguous. The CDR3 has 16 amino acids. Looked up from germline, CDR1 is SNHLY and CDR2 is FYNNEI. The V gene lost 6 bases and the J gene lost 2 bases, with 17 bases spanning the gap. The CDR3 region is CASSPRLGFAGNTIYF. The CDR3 nucleotides read TGTGCCAGCAGCCCCCGGTTGGGGTTTGCTGGAAACACCATATATTTT.

This chain joins TRBV6-5 and TRBJ2-7; D ambiguous. The CDR3 is made up of 15 amino acids. Germline V lookup: CDR1 MNHEY, CDR2 SVGAGI. V dropped 6 bases and J dropped 0 bases, with 15 bases sitting between them. For the CDR3, the DNA is TGTGCCAGCAGGTATACATATTCCAGCTCCTACGAGCAGTACTTC. Amino acids: CASRYTYSSSYEQYF.

V is TRBV27 and J is TRBJ1-2; D gene unclear. Trimming left V 1 base short and J 8 bases short, with 14 bases between. The CDR3 sequence is 14 residues long. Germline V gene sequence: CDR1 MNHEY, CDR2 SMNVEV (reference sequence). DNA of the CDR3: TGTGCCAGCAGTTTATTGGCAGGCCTGGAGGGCTACACCTTC. This codes for CASSLLAGLEGYTF.

V and J are TRBV11-3 and TRBJ1-5, with TRBD1 matching 8 bases. The germline CDR1 and CDR2 sequences are SGHNT and YENEEA. V shed 2 bases and J 5 bases; nucleotides not matched to a gene: 8. CDR3 length: 16 residues. CDR3 residues: CASSLYYLDRDQPQHF. The CDR3 DNA follows: TGTGCCAGCAGCTTATATTATCTGGACAGGGATCAGCCCCAGCATTTT.

V and J are TRBV27 and TRBJ2-7; D may be TRBD1 (6 bases). The CDR3 has 15 amino acids. V was trimmed by 6 bases and J by 3 bases, leaving 18 bases between them. Germline V gene lookup returns CDR1 MNHEY and CDR2 SMNVEV (reference sequence). The CDR3 DNA follows: TGTGCCAGCAGGCACGTAGTTGGGACAAACTACGAGCAGTACTTC. Amino acids: CASRHVVGTNYEQYF.

This rearrangement joins TRBV7-3 to TRBJ1-1; 8 bases align to TRBD1. The CDR3 runs to 15 residues. Germline V gene lookup returns CDR1 SGHTA and CDR2 FQGTGA. The junction had 12 bases not matched to a gene; V was cut back by 5 bases and J by 7 bases. The CDR3 spells CASSPQGAGGNEAFF. DNA of the CDR3: TGTGCCAGCAGCCCGCAGGGGGCAGGTGGAAATGAAGCTTTCTTT.

For the CDR3, the DNA is TGCGCCAGCAGCCAGGGGACAGGTACTGGCGCGGGACGGGAGACCCAGTACTTC. Protein: CASSQGTGTGAGRETQYF. The genes are TRBV4-3 and TRBJ2-5; 8 bases align to TRBD1. The CDR3 spans 18 residues. The germline CDR1 and CDR2 sequences are LGHNA and YSLEER. V shed 3 bases and J 5 bases; nucleotides not matched to a gene: 17.

The V gene is TRBV10-3, the J gene TRBJ1-2; TRBD1 might be the D (5 bases). CDR1 is ENHRY and CDR2 is SYGVKD in the germline V gene. This CDR3 region has 16 residues. Trimming pared 0 bases from V and 2 bases from J, leaving 13 bases between. The CDR3 DNA sequence: TGTGCCATCAGTGAGTCGATGGGGCGTTCCAACTATGGCTACACCTTC. Encoded protein: CAISESMGRSNYGYTF.

The CDR3 loop reads CASSPKVRDINYEQYF. The CDR3 bases are TGCGCCAGCAGCCCTAAAGTCCGGGACATTAACTACGAGCAGTACTTC. This chain joins TRBV4-1 and TRBJ2-7; perhaps TRBD1 as D (6 bases). Germline lookup yields CDR1 MGHRA and CDR2 YSYEKL. The CDR3 is 16 residues long. Trimming took off 4 bases at V and 3 bases at J, with 19 bases between the two ends.

This clone was detected only once. The rearrangement joins TRBV4-1 to TRBJ2-5; D is perhaps TRBD2 (6 bases). Germline CDR1 is MGHRA and CDR2 is YSYEKL. The CDR3 totals 15 residues. Between the trimmed V and J ends, which lost 4 bases and 1 base, there was a span of 13 bases. CDR3 DNA: TGCGCCAGCAGCCTTCAGGGACTGCGCCAAGAGACCCAGTACTTC. Translating gives CASSLQGLRQETQYF.

This sequence joins TRBV29-1 and TRBJ1-1; D is possibly TRBD1 (6 bases). Germline V CDR1 and CDR2: SQVTM, ANQGSEA. V lost 7 bases and J 4 bases, leaving 25 bases between the germline ends. The CDR3 loop spans 16 amino acids. The CDR3 nucleotides read TGCAGCGCCGTCCTTGTAACAGGGAACCTGTTCACTGAAGCTTTCTTT. Encoded protein: CSAVLVTGNLFTEAFF.

The chain links TRBV15 to TRBJ2-7; D gene ambiguous. The ends were cut back, 4 bases at V and 0 bases at J, with 7 bases in the middle. Per germline, CDR1 LNHNV and CDR2 YYDKDF (reference sequence). CDR3 size: 13 residues. The CDR3 sequence: CATSTPGSYEQYF. The DNA for the CDR3 is TGTGCCACCAGCACCCCAGGCTCCTACGAGCAGTACTTC.

V gene TRBV9 combines with J gene TRBJ2-7; possibly TRBD1 or TRBD2 for D (5 bases each). CDR1 is SGDLS, CDR2 YYNGEE, per germline. Between the trimmed V and J ends, which lost 3 bases and 6 bases, there was a span of 13 bases. This CDR3 has 13 residues. The chain's CDR3 is CASSAPGAREQYF. The CDR3 coding sequence is TGTGCCAGCAGCGCCCCCGGGGCCCGCGAGCAGTACTTC.

The genes are TRBV2 and TRBJ2-7, with D perhaps TRBD2 (6 bases). Germline V CDR1 and CDR2: SNHLY, FYNNEI. The ends were cut back, 2 bases at V and 5 bases at J, with 19 bases in the middle. This CDR3 spans 16 amino acids. CDR3 sequence: CASSERRVRESHEQYF. The CDR3 DNA reads TGTGCCAGCAGTGAAAGGAGGGTCAGGGAAAGCCACGAGCAGTACTTC.

V and J are TRBV6-6 and TRBJ1-2; possibly TRBD1 for D (6 bases). The germline V and J ends were trimmed by 5 bases and 4 bases, with 20 bases remaining between them. This CDR3 is 16 amino acids long. Germline values: CDR1 MNHNY, CDR2 SVGAGI (reference sequence). The CDR3 sequence is CASSTRGEPSFYGYTF. For the CDR3, the DNA is TGTGCCAGCAGTACCAGGGGCGAGCCCTCATTCTATGGCTACACCTTC.

This chain connects TRBV27 to TRBJ2-5; D might be TRBD1 (5 bases). Per the germline V gene, CDR1 is MNHEY and CDR2 is SMNVEV (reference sequence). Trimming removed 4 bases at V and 1 base at J, with 16 bases between. The CDR3 length is 16 residues. In DNA, the CDR3 is TGTGCCAGCAGTTCTGCGCCGCTGGGGCCCCAAGAGACCCAGTACTTC. Encoded protein: CASSSAPLGPQETQYF.

This clone was observed a handful of times. The V and J genes are TRBV5-6 and TRBJ1-5; D unclear. The CDR3 covers 14 residues. CDR1 SGHDT and CDR2 YYEEEE come from the germline V gene. Trimming removed 4 bases at V and 2 bases at J, with 10 bases between. The DNA for the CDR3 is TGTGCCAGCAGCCCCAGGATCCGCAATCAGCCCCAGCATTTT. Its translation: CASSPRIRNQPQHF.

The CDR3: CASSWTVQGTGELFF. The CDR3 DNA reads TGTGCCAGCAGTTGGACAGTACAGGGCACCGGGGAGCTGTTTTTT. The V call is TRBV27, the J call TRBJ2-2, with TRBD1 as a possible D gene (6 bases). Germline CDR1 is MNHEY and CDR2 is SMNVEV (reference sequence). The CDR3 is 15 residues long. Trimming cost V 4 bases and J 4 bases, with 13 bases left between them.

The chain couples TRBV6-6 to TRBJ2-7; the match to TRBD1 covers 8 bases. Germline CDR1 is MNHNY and CDR2 is SVGAGI (reference sequence). The V gene end was trimmed by 8 bases and the J gene end by 6 bases; junction bases not matched to a gene: 9. The CDR3 has 13 residues. CDR3 loop: CASSEDRVGEQYF. In DNA, the CDR3 is TGTGCCAGCTCCGAGGACAGGGTCGGCGAGCAGTACTTC.

V gene TRBV5-4 combines with J gene TRBJ1-2; D not certain. The CDR3 consists of 16 residues. Trimming shortened V by 4 bases and J by 3 bases, and 19 bases separated the two germline ends. CDR1 SGHNT and CDR2 YYREEE come from the germline V gene (reference sequence). The CDR3 reads CASSGLDGPSDYGYTF. The CDR3, as DNA: TGTGCCAGCAGCGGACTGGACGGGCCCTCTGACTATGGCTACACCTTC.

This chain links TRBV27 with TRBJ2-3; 9 bases map to TRBD1. CDR1 is MNHEY, CDR2 SMNVEV, per germline (reference sequence). The CDR3 loop spans 18 amino acids. J lost 3 bases, V lost 5 bases, and 15 bases had no gene match. The CDR3 region is CASSPYAVGQGRTDTQYF. Here the CDR3 DNA reads TGTGCCAGCAGTCCCTACGCCGTGGGACAGGGACGGACAGATACGCAGTATTTT.

The chain combines TRBV7-9 with TRBJ2-7; perhaps TRBD1 as D (5 bases). V lost 5 bases and J 5 bases, leaving 16 bases between the germline ends. The CDR3 sequence is 14 residues long. The germline V gene encodes CDR1 SEHNR and CDR2 FQNEAQ (reference sequence). Here the CDR3 reads CASSGRVHGDEQYF. For the CDR3, the DNA is TGTGCCAGCAGCGGCAGGGTTCATGGCGACGAGCAGTACTTC.

This chain joins TRBV5-6 and TRBJ1-1; D perhaps matches TRBD1 (5 bases). V gave up 0 bases and J gave up 4 bases, with 10 bases separating them. The length of the CDR3 is 14 residues. The germline CDR1 and CDR2 sequences are SGHDT and YYEEEE. The CDR3 DNA is TGTGCCAGCAGCTTGGACAGGACGTCCACTGAAGCTTTCTTT. This sequence encodes CASSLDRTSTEAFF.

This clone occurred once. The V call is TRBV7-2, the J call TRBJ2-7, with 9 bases aligning to TRBD2. Germline lookup yields CDR1 SGHTA and CDR2 FQGNSA. The CDR3 totals 13 residues. V trimming: 2 bases; J trimming: 5 bases; junction bases outside the gene matches: 1. For the CDR3, the DNA is TGTGCCAGCAGCTTACTAGCGGGAAACGAGCAGTACTTC. It codes for CASSLLAGNEQYF.

J is TRBJ1-1 and V is TRBV2; no clear D. CDR1 is SNHLY, CDR2 FYNNEI, per germline. CDR3 size: 14 residues. V was cut by 3 bases and J by 0 bases, with 8 bases left in between. The CDR3, as DNA: TGTGCCAGCAGTGAGAACAGTATGAACACTGAAGCTTTCTTT. The encoded protein is CASSENSMNTEAFF.

This sequence joins TRBV7-8 and TRBJ2-2; a possible D gene is TRBD2 (5 bases). V lost 7 bases, J lost 5 bases, and 17 bases lay in between. The CDR3 is made up of 15 amino acids. Germline V gives CDR1 SGHVS, CDR2 FQNEAQ. This CDR3 is CASNPSLRVTGELFF. CDR3 sequence (DNA): TGTGCCAGCAACCCTAGTCTGCGGGTTACCGGGGAGCTGTTTTTT.

The chain has TRBV4-3 and TRBJ2-7; D may be TRBD1 (5 bases). Between the trimmed V and J ends, which lost 0 bases and 4 bases, there was a span of 19 bases. The germline CDR1 and CDR2 sequences are LGHNA and YSLEER. This CDR3 has 17 amino acids. The CDR3 loop reads CASSQDYPDTLSYEQYF. CDR3 nucleotide sequence: TGCGCCAGCAGCCAAGATTATCCGGACACCTTATCTTACGAGCAGTACTTC.

V usage is TRBV20-1 and J usage is TRBJ1-2; no clear D gene. The V and J ends lost 4 bases and 5 bases respectively, with 8 bases between them. The CDR3 extends over 11 amino acids. Germline CDR1 and CDR2: DFQATT and SNEGSKA (reference sequence). The CDR3 DNA follows: TGCAGTGCTAAGACTGTTTATGGCTACACCTTC. It yields the protein CSAKTVYGYTF.

This clone was found once. The DNA for the CDR3 is TGTGCCAGTAGTGCGGACAGGGAAGAGACCCAGTACTTC. Amino acid sequence: CASSADREETQYF. The chain couples TRBV19 to TRBJ2-5; TRBD1 aligns across 8 bases. Germline V CDR1 and CDR2: LNHDA, SQIVND (reference sequence). J gave up 3 bases and V 5 bases, and 2 bases lay outside the gene matches. The CDR3 covers 13 residues.

CDR3 nucleotides: TGTGCCAGCAGCCCCGCCGGGACTAGCGGAGAGACCCAGTACTTC. Amino acids: CASSPAGTSGETQYF. The chain carries TRBV7-9 and TRBJ2-5; the match to TRBD2 covers 11 bases. Germline CDR1 and CDR2: SEHNR and FQNEAQ (reference sequence). The junction had 6 bases not matched to a gene; V was cut back by 5 bases and J by 4 bases. The CDR3 covers 15 residues.